The clone carrying this TCR beta chain was picked up one time. What it binds is unknown. Trimming at V came to 5 bases and at J to 3 bases, leaving 9 bases not matched to a gene. The CDR3 runs to 15 residues. The germline V gene has CDR1 SGHTA and CDR2 FQGNSA. Data came from immunoSEQ multiplex PCR; TCRdb stores just in-frame clones and leaves some out. Of 100,000 to 120,000 clones detected, just under 95% appear once; the ten largest clones hold 2% to 2.5%. These data come from a study of T cell responses to AZD1222 COVID-19 vaccine. Findings and limits, study-wide: Along spike, vaccine-associated CD4 TCRs were found throughout, with dominance at 160-218 and 743-854. Nearly half of unique spike-specific TCRs reportedly avoided B.1.351 and B.1.1.7 mutated regions. Possibly, clonal diversity was underestimated; donors were largely white British and included more females.

This TCR derives from an adult who received the AZD1222 COVID-19 vaccine. The sample here was peripheral blood, taken 28 days after the second AZD1222 dose. This chain links TRBV7-2 with TRBJ2-7, with 8 bases matching TRBD1. CDR3: CASSRPGTGVYEQYF. The CDR3 DNA reads as TGTGCCAGCAGCAGGCCCGGGACAGGAGTCTACGAGCAGTACTTC.